The present entry profiles one T cell receptor beta chain with its context. Profiled with immunoSEQ multiplex PCR; TCRdb holds only in-frame clones, not every one. Counted here are some 230,000 clones, just under 85% occurring once; the ten biggest clones make up approximately 1.4%. V shed 4 bases and J shed 2 bases, with 14 bases lying between them. Germline values: CDR1 MNHEY, CDR2 SMNVEV (reference sequence). The CDR3 covers 15 residues. Ages ranged from roughly 18 to 95 years, with residence in about two dozen US areas. Participants were placed into cohorts based on the clinical history they reported. This sample was included in a study of blood T cell repertoires in COVID-19. Study summary: Donors in the United States, Italy and Spain gave samples during acute or convalescent COVID-19. T cells, B-cell-depleted T cells, or PBMCs supplied cDNA or gDNA.

The sample taken for sequencing was PBMCs or T cells enriched from blood (not recorded which). This receptor was obtained from a woman between 35 and 50 years old with acute COVID-19. The chain has TRBV27 and TRBJ1-1, with D maybe TRBD1 (6 bases). CDR3 sequence reads: CASSSYREGNTEAFF. CDR3 sequence (DNA): TGTGCCAGCAGTTCATACAGGGAGGGAAACACTGAAGCTTTCTTT.